This passage covers 32 T cell receptor beta chains from one sample sequenced in a study of blood T cells in healthy people across ages. The authors ran a second PCR of 7 to 11 cycles using a sample-barcoded 5' primer and a J-beta primer mix. Using its own MiXCR run on the 5' RACE reads, TCRdb lists one record per CDR3 protein. The top ten hold 28% of the sample, which has 800,000 to 900,000 distinct CDR3 sequences, 62% seen once. Specimen: blood. The receptors originated from a man aged 30 to 45 in good health.

This clonotype was observed a handful of times. This sequence joins TRBV10-3 and TRBJ1-2; D gene unclear. The CDR3 consists of 13 residues. V was clipped by 0 bases and J by 3 bases, with 5 bases between them. In germline, CDR1 is ENHRY, CDR2 SYGVKD. CDR3 in amino acids: CAISESRDYGYTF. For the CDR3, the DNA is TGTGCCATCAGTGAGTCGAGGGACTATGGCTACACCTTC.

The rearrangement uses TRBV20-1 and TRBJ2-1; maybe TRBD2 (6 bases). From germline, CDR1 is DFQATT and CDR2 SNEGSKA (reference sequence). The CDR3 runs 13 residues. V lost 3 bases, J lost 5 bases, and 11 bases lay in between. CDR3 sequence: CSASGRWDNEQFF. Written as DNA, the CDR3 is TGCAGTGCTAGCGGGAGATGGGACAATGAGCAGTTCTTC.

This rearrangement joins TRBV5-1 to TRBJ1-6; TRBD1 matches 9 bases. The CDR3 has 14 amino acids. Germline CDR1 reads SGHRS; CDR2 reads YFSETQ. V trimming: 0 bases; J trimming: 10 bases; junction bases outside the gene matches: 2. CDR3 DNA sequence: TGCGCCAGCAGCTTGGCGACAGGGGGATCACCCCTCCACTTT. Amino acid sequence: CASSLATGGSPLHF.

V is TRBV20-1 and J is TRBJ2-1; 7 nucleotides agree with TRBD2. The J segment lost 7 bases and the V segment lost 6 bases, leaving 6 bases of the junction unmatched. CDR1 and CDR2 (germline): DFQATT, SNEGSKA (reference sequence). The CDR3 length is 12 residues. CDR3 nucleotides: TGCAGTGCAGGCGGCGGGGGAAATGAGCAGTTCTTC. Its protein is CSAGGGGNEQFF.

Turning to this clonotype: Germline and junction disagree at one end, which may indicate a read error. This sequence joins TRBV5-1 and TRBJ2-7; D not certain. The CDR3 extends over 12 amino acids. In germline, CDR1 is SGHRS, CDR2 YFSETQ. This chain's CDR3 is CTSMGNSYEQYF. The CDR3 DNA follows: TGCACCAGCATGGGGAATAGCTACGAGCAGTACTTC.

V usage is TRBV27 and J usage is TRBJ2-7, with 8 bases fitting TRBD2. The CDR3 runs 16 residues. CDR1 and CDR2 from the germline V gene are MNHEY and SMNVEV (reference sequence). The V and J ends lost 7 bases and 2 bases, in that order; junction bases with no gene match: 13. Written as DNA, the CDR3 is TGTGCCAGCACCCCGTTAGCCAGCGGGGGACCCTACGAGCAGTACTTC. Translation: CASTPLASGGPYEQYF.

This clonotype occurred a few times. The V call is TRBV4-3, the J call TRBJ2-1, with 16 bases identical to TRBD2. CDR3 length: 20 residues. With 1 base clipped from V and 1 base from J, the junction kept 7 bases outside the gene matches. Germline CDR1 LGHNA, CDR2 YSLEER. CDR3: CASSQAPGTSGGGSYNEQFF. DNA of the CDR3: TGCGCCAGCAGCCAAGCGCCCGGGACTAGCGGGGGGGGTTCCTACAATGAGCAGTTCTTC.

V and J are TRBV29-1 and TRBJ2-3, with D possibly called TRBD1 or TRBD2 (6 bases each). The CDR3 contains 15 residues. The V end lost 7 bases, the J end lost 3 bases, and 20 bases lay between the germline ends. The germline V gene encodes CDR1 SQVTM and CDR2 ANQGSEA. CDR3 region: CSAPGEGGSTDTQYF. CDR3 DNA: TGCAGCGCCCCCGGCGAGGGGGGATCAACAGATACGCAGTATTTT.

This clonotype was picked up a small number of times. The rearrangement joins TRBV29-1 to TRBJ2-6; D possibly corresponds to TRBD1 (6 bases). The CDR3 spans 14 residues. V lost 6 bases to trimming and J lost 3 bases, with 12 bases between them. Looked up from germline, CDR1 is SQVTM and CDR2 is ANQGSEA. CDR3 DNA sequence: TGCAGCGTATCCGGGACACTTGGGGCCAACGTCCTGACTTTC. The encoded protein is CSVSGTLGANVLTF.

This rearrangement joins TRBV13 to TRBJ1-1, with 12 nucleotides matching TRBD1. Unmatched junction bases numbered 4, after V lost 0 bases and J lost 11 bases. This CDR3 spans 14 amino acids. The germline V gene has CDR1 PRHDT and CDR2 FYEKMQ (reference sequence). Here the CDR3 reads CASSLGGTGGQAFF. The CDR3 coding sequence is TGTGCCAGCAGCTTAGGAGGGACAGGGGGCCAGGCTTTCTTT.

The chain combines TRBV12-3 or TRBV12-4 with TRBJ2-7; TRBD2 aligns across 11 bases. CDR3 length equals 16 residues. Unmatched junction bases numbered 9, after V lost 5 bases and J lost 3 bases. The CDR3 loop is CASSQGLAGGFYEQYF. DNA for the CDR3: TGTGCCAGCAGTCAAGGCCTAGCGGGGGGTTTCTACGAGCAGTACTTC.

This clonotype was observed a few times. This chain links TRBV29-1 with TRBJ2-1; the D is unclear. Germline V gives CDR1 SQVTM, CDR2 ANQGSEA. This CDR3 is 11 amino acids long. Trimming shortened V by 7 bases and J by 7 bases, and 11 bases separated the two germline ends. The CDR3 loop is CSAPSRNEQFF. CDR3 DNA sequence: TGCAGCGCCCCGTCCAGAAATGAGCAGTTCTTC.

A word on this clonotype: One base away lies a much larger clone, so this may be a sequencing read error. The genes are TRBV7-9 and TRBJ2-4, with D uncertain. The J call could be wrong; TRBJ2-7 is a better fit for the DNA end. Germline V gives CDR1 SEHNR, CDR2 FQNEAQ (reference sequence). The CDR3 runs to 13 residues. The CDR3 is CASSPGSSDEQYF. CDR3 coding DNA: TGTGCCAGCAGCCCCGGAAGCTCCGACGAGCAGTACTTC.

This clonotype came up a few times. The rearrangement joins TRBV4-3 to TRBJ2-1; tentative D call: TRBD1 (5 bases). Germline values: CDR1 LGHNA, CDR2 YSLEER. The CDR3 consists of 16 residues. Trimming took 5 bases from V and 6 from J, leaving 20 bases between them. As DNA, the CDR3 is TGCGCCAGCAGCGGGGTAGGGGCCTCAGCAGGCAATGAGCAGTTCTTC. This gives the protein CASSGVGASAGNEQFF.

This sequence joins TRBV27 and TRBJ2-4; 9 bases line up with TRBD1. The J call is uncertain, as TRBJ2-7 better fits the DNA end. The CDR3 totals 16 residues. CDR1 is MNHEY, CDR2 SMNVEV, per germline (reference sequence). The CDR3 spells CASSLDRDRDSYEQYF. In nucleotides, the CDR3 is TGTGCCAGCAGTTTGGATCGGGACAGGGATTCCTACGAGCAGTACTTC.

The chain is built from TRBV7-3 and TRBJ2-5; 7 bases fit TRBD2. With 5 bases clipped from V and 8 bases from J, the junction kept 11 bases outside the gene matches. This CDR3 is 14 amino acids long. Germline V gives CDR1 SGHTA, CDR2 FQGTGA. This chain's CDR3 is CASSKSGAQGTQYF. CDR3 DNA sequence: TGTGCCAGCAGCAAAAGCGGGGCCCAGGGAACCCAGTACTTC.

The chain is built from TRBV4-3 and TRBJ2-6, with D possibly called TRBD1 or TRBD2 (5 bases each). The CDR3 spans 16 residues. The germline V gene encodes CDR1 LGHNA and CDR2 YSLEER. Deletions cut 0 bases from V and 0 bases from J, with 6 bases between. CDR3 nucleotide sequence: TGCGCCAGCAGCCAAGAGAGGGGCTCTGGGGCCAACGTCCTGACTTTC. Its protein product is CASSQERGSGANVLTF.

This clonotype has only a few counts. The rearrangement links TRBV7-2 to TRBJ2-7, with TRBD1 matching 9 bases. The CDR3 runs to 16 residues. The V and J ends lost 1 base and 2 bases, in that order; junction bases with no gene match: 6. Germline V gene lookup returns CDR1 SGHTA and CDR2 FQGNSA. The CDR3 region is CASSLEGTGYTYEQYF. The DNA for the CDR3 is TGTGCCAGCAGCTTAGAAGGGACAGGGTACACCTACGAGCAGTACTTC.

This chain uses TRBV28 with TRBJ2-1; D is undetermined. The CDR3 sequence is 12 residues long. Germline values: CDR1 MDHEN, CDR2 SYDVKM. Trimming removed 5 bases from V and 8 bases from J, with 10 bases in between. The CDR3, as DNA: TGTGCCAGCAGTCTAAAACTGGATGAGCAGTTCTTC. Translation gives CASSLKLDEQFF. The full variable domain, with the rest looked up from reference TRBV28 and TRBJ2-1, is DVKVTQSSRYLVKRTGEKVFLECVQDMDHENMFWYRQDPGLGLRLIYFSYDVKMKEKGDIPEGYSVSREKKERFSLILESASTNQTSMYLCASSLKLDEQFFGPGTRLTVL.

The V call is TRBV25-1, the J call TRBJ1-4; possibly TRBD1 for D (5 bases). Germline values: CDR1 MGHDK, CDR2 SYGVNS. The V end lost 4 bases, the J end lost 6 bases, and 21 bases lay between the germline ends. There are 17 residues in the CDR3. CDR3 nucleotides: TGTGCCAGCAGTGCCCCCCAGGGCGAACGGGGAGATGAAAAACTGTTTTTT. This codes for CASSAPQGERGDEKLFF.

This rearrangement joins TRBV4-2 to TRBJ2-1, with 9 positions matching TRBD1. Germline V lookup: CDR1 LGHNA, CDR2 YNFKEQ. There are 15 residues in the CDR3. Trimming at V came to 8 bases and at J to 4 bases, leaving 9 bases not matched to a gene. The CDR3 sequence is CASHPGTGYYNEQFF. The CDR3 DNA reads as TGTGCCAGCCACCCTGGGACAGGGTATTACAATGAGCAGTTCTTC.

The chain employs TRBV29-1 and TRBJ2-1; TRBD2 matches at 9 bases. The CDR3 length is 14 residues. The V segment lost 7 bases and the J segment 2 bases; nucleotides outside the gene matches: 6. The germline CDR1 and CDR2 sequences are SQVTM and ANQGSEA. The CDR3 reads CSGRAGGPYNEQFF. The CDR3 DNA follows: TGCAGCGGCAGGGCGGGGGGGCCCTACAATGAGCAGTTCTTC.

The table lists this clonotype with a few counts. V and J are TRBV27 and TRBJ1-5; D not certain. V gave up 2 bases and J gave up 7 bases, with 15 bases separating them. Germline values: CDR1 MNHEY, CDR2 SMNVEV (reference sequence). CDR3 length: 15 residues. The CDR3 DNA sequence: TGTGCCAGCAGTTTACTCGCAGAGACACAACAGCCCCAGCATTTT. It encodes CASSLLAETQQPQHF.

The chain employs TRBV27 and TRBJ2-7, with D possibly matching TRBD2 (6 bases). Deletions cut 4 bases from V and 4 bases from J, with 14 bases between. Germline V lookup: CDR1 MNHEY, CDR2 SMNVEV (reference sequence). The CDR3 length is 14 residues. The DNA for the CDR3 is TGTGCCAGCAGTTGGAGGGAGGAAAAATACGAGCAGTACTTC. Residues: CASSWREEKYEQYF.

The V call is TRBV7-3, the J call TRBJ2-2; D possibly corresponds to TRBD2 (7 bases). Germline V CDR1 and CDR2: SGHTA, FQGTGA. CDR3 size: 16 residues. The germline V and J ends were trimmed by 5 bases and 3 bases, with 16 bases remaining between them. CDR3 DNA: TGTGCCAGCAGCCCCAAGGGGGGGCGTGACACCGGGGAGCTGTTTTTT. Translation gives CASSPKGGRDTGELFF.

The rearrangement links TRBV7-9 to TRBJ2-4, with D possibly being TRBD1 (6 bases). Near its end, the DNA agrees better with TRBJ2-5, so the J call may be wrong. This CDR3 contains 14 residues. Germline CDR1 reads SEHNR; CDR2 reads FQNEAQ (reference sequence). The CDR3 sequence: CASDNRAPGETQYF. The CDR3, as DNA: TGTGCGAGCGATAACAGGGCGCCCGGGGAGACCCAGTACTTC.

A remark on this clonotype: An end of the junction does not agree with germline; a read error may underlie this. The CDR3 protein is CVSSLSRGGTGELFF. CDR3 nucleotides: TGTGTCAGCAGCCTGAGCAGGGGAGGCACCGGGGAGCTGTTTTTT. This chain connects TRBV3-1 to TRBJ2-2; the D call may be TRBD1 or TRBD2 (6 bases each). CDR3 length: 15 amino acids. Per germline, CDR1 LGHDT and CDR2 YNNKEL (reference sequence).

To note about this clonotype: The junction departs from the called germline gene at one end, perhaps through a read error. The rearrangement links TRBV29-1 to TRBJ1-2; TRBD1 agrees at 9 bases. The CDR3 loop spans 16 amino acids. Germline V gives CDR1 SQVTM, CDR2 ANQGSEA. CDR3 nucleotide sequence: TGCAGGGTTGGAGGGGCTGGACAGGGGAGGGCGGAAGGCTACACCTTC. This sequence encodes CRVGGAGQGRAEGYTF. The variable domain in full, with the rest retrieved from reference TRBV29-1 and TRBJ1-2, is SAVISQKPSRDICQRGTSLTIQCQVDSQVTMMFWYRQQPGQSLTLIATANQGSEATYESGFVIDKFPISRPNLTFSTLTVSNMSPEDSSIYLCRVGGAGQGRAEGYTFGSGTRLTVV.

The chain employs TRBV7-2 and TRBJ2-5, with 8 bases that match TRBD2. The CDR3 runs 14 residues. The ends lost 8 bases at V and 5 bases at J; junction bases unmatched: 10. Germline CDR1 reads SGHTA; CDR2 reads FQGNSA. The CDR3 DNA sequence: TGTGCCAGCCATGAGGCGGGGGGCTATGAGACCCAGTACTTC. It is translated as CASHEAGGYETQYF.

V is TRBV29-1 and J is TRBJ2-7; D gene ambiguous. V was cut by 3 bases and J by 5 bases, with 17 bases left in between. This CDR3 spans 14 amino acids. The germline gives CDR1 SQVTM, CDR2 ANQGSEA. The CDR3 DNA is TGCAGCGTTGATGTGACGGGCCAGTTAAACGAGCAGTACTTC. Encoded protein: CSVDVTGQLNEQYF.

Worth noting for this clonotype: A junction end diverges from the germline sequence, so it may reflect a read error. The rearrangement links TRBV20-1 to TRBJ1-5, with 11 bases lining up with TRBD1. Germline CDR1 reads DFQATT; CDR2 reads SNEGSKA (reference sequence). The CDR3 covers 16 residues. The CDR3 DNA reads TGCAGTGCTGTACTTCCCGGGACAGGGGGGAATCGGCCCCAGCATTTT. Amino acid sequence: CSAVLPGTGGNRPQHF.

V usage is TRBV2 and J usage is TRBJ2-4; 14 bases fit TRBD2. Germline V gene sequence: CDR1 SNHLY, CDR2 FYNNEI. V lost 2 bases, J lost 12 bases, and 12 bases stayed unmatched. The CDR3 runs 17 residues. CDR3 in DNA: TGTGCCAGCAGTGAATCGGGACTAGCGGGGGCCCCCGGCGATCAGTACTTC. This gives the protein CASSESGLAGAPGDQYF.